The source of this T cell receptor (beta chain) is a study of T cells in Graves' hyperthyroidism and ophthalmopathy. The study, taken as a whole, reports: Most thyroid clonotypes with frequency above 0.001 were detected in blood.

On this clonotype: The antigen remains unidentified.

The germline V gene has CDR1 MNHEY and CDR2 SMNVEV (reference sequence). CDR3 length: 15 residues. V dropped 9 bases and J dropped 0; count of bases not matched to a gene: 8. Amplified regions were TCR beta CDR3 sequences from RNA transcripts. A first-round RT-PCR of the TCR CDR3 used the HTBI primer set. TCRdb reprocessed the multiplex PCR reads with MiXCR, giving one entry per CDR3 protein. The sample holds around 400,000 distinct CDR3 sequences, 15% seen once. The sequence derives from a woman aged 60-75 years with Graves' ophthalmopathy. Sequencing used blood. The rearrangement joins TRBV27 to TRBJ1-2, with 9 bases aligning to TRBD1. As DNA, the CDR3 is TGTGCCAGTAAACCGGGACAGGGAACTAACTATGGCTACACCTTC. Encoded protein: CASKPGQGTNYGYTF.